This T cell receptor (beta chain) derives from a study of shared clonotypes between healthy human individuals. The repertoire was sequenced with immunoSEQ multiplex PCR; TCRdb's copy has only in-frame clones and lacks some. Counted here are about 2 million clones, about 95% occurring once; the ten biggest clones make up 1.2%. The V end was cut by 1 base, the J end by 2 bases, with 9 bases between. There are 14 residues in the CDR3. The V gene's germline CDR1 is SGHAT and CDR2 FQNNGV. CD8 cells classed as naive were CD45RO-negative and positively selected for CCR7, excluding terminally differentiated effector memory CD45RA+ cells. Of note for this clone: Other DNA sequences in the sample encode the same CDR3.

This sequence was found in a man aged 18 to 29 in good health. This chain links TRBV11-2 with TRBJ2-7, with D possibly being TRBD2 (7 bases). Specimen: naive CD8+ T cells sorted from blood. The CDR3 bases are TGTGCCAGCAGCTTAGGCGGGGGCGCCTACGAGCAGTACTTC. Amino acid sequence: CASSLGGGAYEQYF.